These 6 T cell receptor beta chains were all obtained from the same sample, sequenced in a study of T-cell memory formation after mild COVID-19. TCRdb independently ran MiXCR on the 5' RACE reads; one entry per CDR3 protein. The sample includes about 210,000 distinct CDR3 sequences, around 26% seen only once; the top ten take more than 9.5%. The sequencing input was PBMCs or a T cell subset sorted from them (not recorded which). The receptors stem from an adult woman who had mild COVID-19 (a few samples of this study predate the infection). Cell type and time point are not known.

The rearrangement uses TRBV7-9 and TRBJ2-7, with D uncertain. This CDR3 contains 13 residues. Trimming stripped 5 bases from V and 5 bases from J, with 13 bases between. Germline V gene lookup returns CDR1 SEHNR and CDR2 FQNEAQ (reference sequence). CDR3 nucleotide sequence: TGTGCCAGCAGCCTACTCACAATGGACGAGCAGTACTTC. Translating it yields CASSLLTMDEQYF.

This clonotype was found a few times. The chain combines TRBV7-9 with TRBJ1-2; D not certain. This CDR3 has 11 amino acids. Germline values: CDR1 SEHNR, CDR2 FQNEAQ (reference sequence). Trimming removed 5 bases from V and 8 bases from J, with 9 bases in between. The CDR3 is CASSADGGYTF. CDR3 nucleotide sequence: TGTGCCAGCAGCGCCGACGGGGGCTACACCTTC.

This clonotype was seen a handful of times. The genes are TRBV29-1 and TRBJ2-7; TRBD1 or TRBD2 may be the D gene (5 bases each). Looked up from germline, CDR1 is SQVTM and CDR2 is ANQGSEA. CDR3 length: 13 residues. The V end was cut by 3 bases, the J end by 4 bases, with 13 bases between. The CDR3, as DNA: TGCAGCGTTGATTCCGGGACGGAATACGAGCAGTACTTC. The encoded protein is CSVDSGTEYEQYF.

In this sample, this clonotype turned up a few times. DNA for the CDR3: TGTGCCAGCAGTTACGAGGGGCACAGGGGGCGACAGTTCTTC. Amino acids: CASSYEGHRGRQFF. The V gene is TRBV6-2 or TRBV6-3, the J gene TRBJ2-1; TRBD1 agrees at 9 bases. V shed 2 bases, J shed 13 bases, and the junction held 9 bases outside the gene matches. The length of the CDR3 is 14 residues. CDR1 is MNHEY, CDR2 SVGEGT, per germline.

This chain joins TRBV10-3 and TRBJ1-4; D not certain. The CDR3 runs to 15 residues. Germline CDR1 is ENHRY and CDR2 is SYGVKD. The V end was cut by 0 bases, the J end by 2 bases, with 7 bases between. The CDR3 here is CAISESAATNEKLFF. In DNA form, the CDR3 reads TGTGCCATCAGTGAGTCTGCGGCTACTAATGAAAAACTGTTTTTT.

The sample holds a few counts of this clonotype. The J gene is TRBJ2-7, the V gene TRBV7-2, with 16 bases aligning to TRBD2. Germline V CDR1 and CDR2: SGHTA, FQGNSA. The trim removed 5 bases at V and 4 bases at J, leaving 5 bases unmatched. The CDR3 has 16 residues. CDR3 nucleotide sequence: TGTGCCAGCAGCGGGACTAGCGGGAGGGGACCTTACGAGCAGTACTTC. Its translation is CASSGTSGRGPYEQYF.